The 14 T cell receptor beta chains reported below all come from one sample, sequenced in a study of T-cell memory formation after mild COVID-19. TCRdb fed the 5' RACE reads into MiXCR, producing one record per CDR3 protein. The table shows about 110,000 distinct CDR3 sequences, with roughly 12% occurring only once. Sequenced material: PBMCs or a T cell subset sorted from them (not recorded which). Receptors were obtained from an adult woman who had mild COVID-19 (a few samples of this study predate the infection). Cell type and time point are not known.

V and J are TRBV19 and TRBJ1-2; TRBD1 might be the D (5 bases). CDR1 LNHDA and CDR2 SQIVND come from the germline V gene (reference sequence). Trimming removed 1 base at V and 5 bases at J, with 11 bases between. CDR3 length: 14 residues. The CDR3 sequence is CASSIASTGYGYTF. For the CDR3, the DNA is TGTGCCAGTAGTATAGCCTCTACAGGTTATGGCTACACCTTC. Full variable domain (outside the CDR3, taken from reference TRBV19 and TRBJ1-2): DGGITQSPKYLFRKEGQNVTLSCEQNLNHDAMYWYRQDPGQGLRLIYYSQIVNDFQKGDIAEGYSVSREKKESFPLTVTSAQKNPTAFYLCASSIASTGYGYTFGSGTRLTVV.

This clonotype was recorded a few times. The chain joins TRBV4-3 to TRBJ1-4; D is unresolved. This CDR3 spans 14 amino acids. Germline lookup yields CDR1 LGHNA and CDR2 YSLEER. Trimming took 0 bases from V and 6 from J, leaving 8 bases between them. The CDR3 sequence is CASSQDAVYEKLFF. CDR3 sequence (DNA): TGCGCCAGCAGCCAAGATGCGGTATATGAAAAACTGTTTTTT.

V gene TRBV7-2 combines with J gene TRBJ2-1; D uncertain. V lost 8 bases, J lost 2 bases, and 16 bases lay in between. The CDR3 runs 15 residues. In germline, CDR1 is SGHTA, CDR2 FQGNSA. The CDR3 here is CASQNTIWAYNEQFF. In DNA, the CDR3 is TGTGCCAGCCAAAATACGATTTGGGCCTACAATGAGCAGTTCTTC.

This clonotype came up a few times. Here the CDR3 reads CASSLIQGVSSPLHF. The CDR3 nucleotides read TGTGCCAGCAGCTTAATCCAGGGGGTGAGTTCACCCCTCCACTTT. The chain carries TRBV7-9 and TRBJ1-6, with 7 bases fitting TRBD1. V dropped 2 bases and J dropped 9; count of bases not matched to a gene: 7. Looked up from germline, CDR1 is SEHNR and CDR2 is FQNEAQ (reference sequence). The CDR3 contains 15 residues.

The table lists this clonotype with a few counts. The J gene is TRBJ2-6, the V gene TRBV5-1; D gene uncertain. Trimming took 0 bases from V and 0 from J, leaving 10 bases between them. The CDR3 contains 17 residues. The germline CDR1 and CDR2 sequences are SGHRS and YFSETQ. The CDR3 region has the DNA TGCGCCAGCAGCTTGGATAGTGGAGACTCTGGGGCCAACGTCCTGACTTTC. Encoded protein: CASSLDSGDSGANVLTF.

This chain connects TRBV7-9 to TRBJ2-1; TRBD2 matches at 14 bases. CDR3 length: 17 amino acids. The ends lost 4 bases at V and 8 bases at J; junction bases unmatched: 10. Germline lookup yields CDR1 SEHNR and CDR2 FQNEAQ (reference sequence). This chain's CDR3 is CASSSGTSGSGRDEQFF. CDR3 sequence (DNA): TGTGCCAGCAGCTCCGGGACTAGCGGGAGCGGAAGGGATGAGCAGTTCTTC.

This clonotype was counted at least ten times. The chain's CDR3 is CASSFTGQGLPGETQYF. The CDR3 DNA is TGTGCCAGCAGCTTCACAGGACAGGGGCTTCCCGGGGAGACCCAGTACTTC. V gene TRBV7-9 combines with J gene TRBJ2-5, with 9 bases aligning to TRBD1. The CDR3 is made up of 17 amino acids. Germline CDR1 reads SEHNR; CDR2 reads FQNEAQ (reference sequence). The V segment lost 3 bases and the J segment 5 bases; nucleotides outside the gene matches: 13. The full variable domain, its missing parts supplied by reference TRBV7-9 and TRBJ2-5, is DTGVSQNPRHKITKRGQNVTFRCDPISEHNRLYWYRQTLGQGPEFLTYFQNEAQLEKSRLLSDRFSAERPKGSFSTLEIQRTEQGDSAMYLCASSFTGQGLPGETQYFGPGTRLLVL.

This clonotype was detected a few times. The chain couples TRBV5-1 to TRBJ1-1; D gene uncertain. The CDR3 has 14 residues. Trimming left V 1 base short and J 6 bases short, with 13 bases between. The germline gives CDR1 SGHRS, CDR2 YFSETQ. The CDR3 nucleotides are TGCGCCAGCAGCTTGTATGAGGTGGGTGCTGAAGCTTTCTTT. Its protein is CASSLYEVGAEAFF.

This clonotype was found a few times. The rearrangement joins TRBV18 to TRBJ2-1; the match to TRBD2 covers 13 bases. Germline V gene data show CDR1 as KGHSH and CDR2 as LQKENI. The J segment lost 0 bases and the V segment lost 3 bases, leaving 8 bases of the junction unmatched. This CDR3 spans 19 amino acids. The CDR3 spells CASSPGLAGVFISYNEQFF. The CDR3 DNA is TGTGCCAGCTCACCCGGACTAGCGGGAGTTTTTATCTCCTACAATGAGCAGTTCTTC.

A few counts support this clonotype. This rearrangement joins TRBV9 to TRBJ2-1; D remains ambiguous. The CDR3 contains 12 residues. V was pared by 0 bases and J by 6 bases, with 4 bases between. Germline values: CDR1 SGDLS, CDR2 YYNGEE. In DNA form, the CDR3 reads TGTGCCAGCAGCGTAGGGGTCAATGAGCAGTTCTTC. Translation: CASSVGVNEQFF. The whole variable domain, filled in from reference TRBV9 and TRBJ2-1, reads DSGVTQTPKHLITATGQRVTLRCSPRSGDLSVYWYQQSLDQGLQFLIQYYNGEERAKGNILERFSAQQFPDLHSELNLSSLELGDSALYFCASSVGVNEQFFGPGTRLTVL.

V is TRBV30 and J is TRBJ2-7; the D is unclear. From germline, CDR1 is GTSNPN and CDR2 SVGIG (reference sequence). Trimming cost V 1 base and J 2 bases, with 3 bases left between them. The CDR3 is made up of 11 amino acids. The CDR3 protein is CAWSGTYEQYF. The CDR3 DNA is TGTGCCTGGAGTGGGACCTACGAGCAGTACTTC.

This clonotype was observed at least ten times. V usage is TRBV5-1 and J usage is TRBJ2-3; D is unclear. The CDR3 consists of 15 residues. Germline assignment: CDR1 SGHRS and CDR2 YFSETQ. V was trimmed by 5 bases and J by 1 base, leaving 14 bases between them. CDR3 amino acids: CASSHIFEGTDTQYF. DNA of the CDR3: TGCGCCAGCAGTCATATTTTCGAGGGCACAGATACGCAGTATTTT.

This clonotype has a handful of counts. V usage is TRBV4-3 and J usage is TRBJ2-4; 7 bases match TRBD1. Unmatched junction bases numbered 4, after V lost 4 bases and J lost 4 bases. From germline, CDR1 is LGHNA and CDR2 YSLEER. CDR3 length equals 14 residues. The CDR3: CASSRRQGKNIQYF. The CDR3 DNA reads TGCGCCAGCAGCCGCCGACAGGGAAAAAACATTCAGTACTTC.

The chain links TRBV12-3 or TRBV12-4 to TRBJ2-3; possible D gene TRBD2, 6 bases. V lost 6 bases and J lost 4, with 11 bases in between. CDR3 length: 13 amino acids. The CDR3 spells CASSLGLPDTQYF. In DNA, the CDR3 is TGTGCCAGCAGCCTGGGACTTCCAGATACGCAGTATTTT.